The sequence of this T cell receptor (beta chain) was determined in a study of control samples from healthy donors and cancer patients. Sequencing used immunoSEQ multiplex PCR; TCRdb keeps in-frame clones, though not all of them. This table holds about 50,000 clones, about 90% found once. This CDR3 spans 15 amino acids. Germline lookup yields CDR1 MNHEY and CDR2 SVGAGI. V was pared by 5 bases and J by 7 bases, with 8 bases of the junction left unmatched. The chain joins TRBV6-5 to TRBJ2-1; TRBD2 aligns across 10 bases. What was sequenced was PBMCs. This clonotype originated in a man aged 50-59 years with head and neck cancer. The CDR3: CASSSPSGSVNEQFF. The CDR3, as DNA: TGTGCCAGCAGTAGTCCTAGCGGGAGTGTGAATGAGCAGTTCTTC.